The 3 T cell receptor beta chains below come from one sample, sequenced in a study of cytomegalovirus exposure and HLA in healthy donors. Sequenced by immunoSEQ multiplex PCR; TCRdb stores in-frame clones only, minus some. The table records over 200,000 clones, nearly 90% of them present only once. Sequencing was done on a sample of PBMCs. These receptors were taken from a young woman in good health and CMV-seronegative.

This chain links TRBV6-1 with TRBJ2-7, with D tentatively TRBD1 (5 bases). V shed 4 bases and J shed 6 bases, with 10 bases lying between them. Germline loops: CDR1 MNHNS, CDR2 SASEGT. This CDR3 is built from 12 residues. The CDR3, as DNA: TGTGCCAGCAGTGCCAGGGATGTCGAGCAGTACGTC. This encodes CASSARDVEQYV.

V is TRBV25-1 and J is TRBJ1-2; 9 bases are a match to TRBD1. This CDR3 is built from 15 residues. Unmatched junction bases numbered 9, after V lost 6 bases and J lost 4 bases. Per germline, CDR1 MGHDK and CDR2 SYGVNS. The CDR3 DNA is TGTGCCAGCAGCGGACAGGGGTTAATCTTCTATGGCTACACCTTC. Amino acids: CASSGQGLIFYGYTF.

J is TRBJ2-1 and V is TRBV4-1; perhaps TRBD2 as D (5 bases). Germline assignment: CDR1 MGHRA and CDR2 YSYEKL. Trimming removed 4 bases at V and 1 base at J, with 17 bases between. The CDR3 length is 17 residues. The CDR3 protein is CASSPLGSTTSYNEQFF. CDR3 DNA: TGCGCCAGCAGCCCCCTAGGGAGTACCACGTCCTACAATGAGCAGTTCTTC.